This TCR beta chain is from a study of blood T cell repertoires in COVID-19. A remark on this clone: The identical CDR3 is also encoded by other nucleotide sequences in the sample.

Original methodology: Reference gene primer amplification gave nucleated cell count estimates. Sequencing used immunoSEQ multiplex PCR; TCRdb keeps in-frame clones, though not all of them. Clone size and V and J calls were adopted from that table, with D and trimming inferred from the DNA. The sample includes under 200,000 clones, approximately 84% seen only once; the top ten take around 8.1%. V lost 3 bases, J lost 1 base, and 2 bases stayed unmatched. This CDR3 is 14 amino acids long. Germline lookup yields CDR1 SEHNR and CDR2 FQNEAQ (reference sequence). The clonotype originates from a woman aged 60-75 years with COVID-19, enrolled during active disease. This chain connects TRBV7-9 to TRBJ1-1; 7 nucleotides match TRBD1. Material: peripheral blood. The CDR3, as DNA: TGTGCCAGCAGCTTGGGACAGACGAACACTGAAGCTTTCTTT. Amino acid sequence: CASSLGQTNTEAFF.